This T cell receptor beta chain is drawn from a study of early T cells in non-severe SARS-CoV-2 infection. About the research overall: Bulk RNA isolated from unsorted whole blood underwent sequencing; chains were not paired.

Each CDR3 protein gets one entry after TCRdb re-called the 5' RACE reads with MiXCR. The repertoire consists of some 34,000 distinct CDR3 sequences, with 9% to 10% occurring once and the leading ten covering approximately 12%. Trimming took 3 bases from V and 3 from J, leaving 15 bases between them. Germline loops: CDR1 LGHNA, CDR2 YNFKEQ. The CDR3 is 16 amino acids. The sample holds many counts of this clonotype. The chain links TRBV4-2 to TRBJ2-1; possible D gene TRBD2, 6 bases. The sequenced material came from whole blood. The receptor was derived from an adult who was a healthcare worker with PCR-confirmed SARS-CoV-2 infection or an uninfected control (not recorded which). DNA of the CDR3: TGTGCCAGCAGCCATCCCCGGGACTCCCGCTACAATGAGCAGTTCTTC. The encoded protein is CASSHPRDSRYNEQFF.